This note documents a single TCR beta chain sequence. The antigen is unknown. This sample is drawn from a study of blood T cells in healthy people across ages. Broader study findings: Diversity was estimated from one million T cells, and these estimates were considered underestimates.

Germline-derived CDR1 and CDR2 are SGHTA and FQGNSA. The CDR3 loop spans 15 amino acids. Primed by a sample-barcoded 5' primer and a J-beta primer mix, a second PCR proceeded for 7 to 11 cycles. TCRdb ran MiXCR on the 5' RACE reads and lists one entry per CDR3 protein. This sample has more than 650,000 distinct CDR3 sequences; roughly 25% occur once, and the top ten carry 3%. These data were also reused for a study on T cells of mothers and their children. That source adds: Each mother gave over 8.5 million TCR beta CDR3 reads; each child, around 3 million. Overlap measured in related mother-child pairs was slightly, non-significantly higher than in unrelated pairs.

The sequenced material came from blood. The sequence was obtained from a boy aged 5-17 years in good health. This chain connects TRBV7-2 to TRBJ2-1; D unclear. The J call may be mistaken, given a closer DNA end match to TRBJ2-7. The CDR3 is CASSLVALSSYEQYF. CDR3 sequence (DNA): TGTGCCAGCAGCTTAGTGGCCCTTAGCTCCTACGAGCAGTACTTC.